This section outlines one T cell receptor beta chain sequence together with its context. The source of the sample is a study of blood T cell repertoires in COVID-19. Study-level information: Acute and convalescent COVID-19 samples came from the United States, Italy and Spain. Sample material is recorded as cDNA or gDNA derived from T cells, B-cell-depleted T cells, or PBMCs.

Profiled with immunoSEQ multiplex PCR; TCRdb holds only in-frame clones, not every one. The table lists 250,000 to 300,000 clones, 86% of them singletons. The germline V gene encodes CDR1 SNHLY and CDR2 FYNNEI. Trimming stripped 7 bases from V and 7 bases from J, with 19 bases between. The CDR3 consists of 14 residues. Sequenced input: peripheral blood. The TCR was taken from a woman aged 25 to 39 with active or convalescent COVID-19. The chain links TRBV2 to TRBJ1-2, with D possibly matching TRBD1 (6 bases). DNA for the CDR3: TGTGCCAGCACGGGGACATCCATCTATGGTGGCTACACCTTC. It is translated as CASTGTSIYGGYTF.